These 2 T cell receptor beta chains originate from one sample sequenced in a study of breast tumors, draining lymph nodes, adjacent tissues. A single record per CDR3 protein comes from TCRdb applying MiXCR to the multiplex PCR reads. The sample records 60,000 to 65,000 distinct CDR3 sequences, approximately 62% being singletons. Sequenced input: breast tumor tissue. The source is a female donor with breast cancer. Some clones in this sample may be carry-over from other donors' samples.

This clonotype was observed a single time. Relative to the germline gene, one junction end is altered; a read error may explain this. The CDR3 spells CASSSGGPAETQHF. CDR3 DNA sequence: TGTGCCAGCAGCTCAGGGGGACCGGCAGAGACCCAGCACTTC. The chain is built from TRBV5-4 and TRBJ2-5, with 7 bases aligning to TRBD1. There are 14 residues in the CDR3. Germline CDR1 is SGHNT and CDR2 is YYREEE (reference sequence).

This chain uses TRBV30 with TRBJ1-2; the match to TRBD1 covers 9 bases. The germline CDR1 and CDR2 sequences are GTSNPN and SVGIG (reference sequence). The V segment lost 4 bases and the J segment 2 bases; nucleotides outside the gene matches: 20. The CDR3 is 19 amino acids. CDR3 sequence (DNA): TGTGCCTGGAATCTACCAACAGGGGGCCTCTACGCACAAAACTATGGCTACACCTTC. Amino acids: CAWNLPTGGLYAQNYGYTF.